This TCR beta chain was obtained from a study of shared clonotypes between healthy human individuals. Turning to the study itself: There were three CD4 naive, three CD4 memory, two CD8 naive and one CD8 memory plates per donor. Study conclusions and caveats: A few donors had about 5% of their naive CD4 clonotypes in common. Blood was the only sampled material, and tissue repertoires likely differ.

CD45RO-negative CD8 cells positively selected for CCR7 made up the naive population, which excluded terminally differentiated effector memory CD45RA+ cells. This clone was counted a single time. The antigen is not known. Assay: immunoSEQ multiplex PCR; the TCRdb copy retains only in-frame clones and omits some. In the table there are some 2.1 million clones, over 85% of which are singletons. Specimen: naive CD8+ T cells sorted from blood. The source of this sequence is a man aged 18 to 30 in good health.

The CDR3: CASSEQGTHYEQYF. The CDR3 DNA is TGTGCCAGCAGTGAACAAGGGACTCACTACGAGCAGTACTTC. The V gene is TRBV2, the J gene TRBJ2-7, with D possibly being TRBD2 (6 bases). Germline-derived CDR1 and CDR2 are SNHLY and FYNNEI. CDR3 length equals 14 residues. Trimming removed 2 bases at V and 3 bases at J, with 11 bases between.